The present T cell receptor (beta chain) was sequenced within a study of blood T cell repertoires in COVID-19. CDR1 is SNHLY, CDR2 FYNNEI, per germline. Trimming took off 1 base at V and 4 bases at J, with 10 bases between the two ends. The CDR3 runs 14 residues. Under the authors' procedure: Nucleated cell counts were estimated from reference gene primer amplification. Libraries were prepared by immunoSEQ multiplex PCR; TCRdb keeps only in-frame clonotypes and omits some of them. V and J calls and clone size follow that table, whereas D and trimming were derived from the DNA. This table has 250,000 or so clones, just under 85% appearing once.

This TCR derives from a man of 80 years or more with acute or convalescent COVID-19. Specimen: peripheral blood. The chain recombines TRBV2 with TRBJ1-2, with TRBD1 as a possible D gene (5 bases). CDR3 loop: CASSEGRGSYGYTF. The CDR3 nucleotides read TGTGCCAGCAGTGAAGGGCGGGGGAGCTATGGCTACACCTTC.